Given below is one T cell receptor beta chain in context. What it binds is not known. The CDR3 length is 14 residues. The V segment lost 4 bases and the J segment 5 bases; nucleotides outside the gene matches: 6. CDR1 SSHAT and CDR2 FNYEAQ come from the germline V gene (reference sequence). Measured with immunoSEQ multiplex PCR; TCRdb has only the in-frame clones, and not every one. This table has around 62,000 clones, 76% appearing once. This sample was taken from a study of memory CD4+ T cells and cytomegalovirus serostatus. General study points: Of 150 to 200 reported CMV TCRbeta sequences, under 80 were found in memory CD4+ repertoires. A US-trained random forest predicted CMV serostatus with median AUC 0.91.

Single viable CD3+CD4+CD8-CD45RO+ cells were sorted as the memory CD4+ T cells. After thawing, CD4+ T cells were positively selected. What was sequenced was memory CD4+ T cells from blood. The clonotype was recovered from an adult in good health and CMV-seropositive. V and J are TRBV7-7 and TRBJ2-5, with 8 bases fitting TRBD1. The CDR3 sequence is CASSSQGQAETQYF. The CDR3 coding sequence is TGTGCCAGCAGCTCGCAGGGACAGGCTGAGACCCAGTACTTC.